A selection of T cell receptor beta chains follows, all from one sample in a study of cytomegalovirus exposure and HLA in healthy donors. The assay was immunoSEQ multiplex PCR, and TCRdb's table has in-frame clones only and misses some. The sample consists of 110,000 to 150,000 clones, approximately 80% of them appearing once. The sample was PBMCs. The receptors come from a male donor in good health and CMV-seronegative. Each CDR3 is given with its conserved first and last residue. The D gene is left open where the match is weak. Clone size appears in some rows only: once, few, many, or a class for an expanded clone.

. TRBJ2-7 TRBD2 TRBV10-3 TGTGCCATCAGTGTCCCCGGGGGACTAGCGGGAAGCGAGCAGTACTTC CAISVPGGLAGSEQYF
. TRBJ2-1 . TRBV5-8 TGTGCCAGCAGCCTGGGCGACAGGCACAATGAGCAGTTCTTC CASSLGDRHNEQFF
. TRBJ1-1 . TRBV19 TGTGCCAGTAGTGTTGGACAACTTAACACTGAAGCTTTCTTT CASSVGQLNTEAFF
. TRBJ1-1 . TRBV7-3 TGTGCCAGCAGCTTAATACAGGCCGGTGAAGCTTTCTTT CASSLIQAGEAFF
. TRBJ1-5 . TRBV5-1 TGCGCCAGCAGCTTGGGTCCGGGCAATCAGCCCCAGCATTTT CASSLGPGNQPQHF
. TRBJ2-1 . TRBV19 TGTGCCAGTAGTCAGACTAGAAACTCCTACAATGAGCAGTTCTTC CASSQTRNSYNEQFF
once TRBJ1-3 TRBD1 TRBV6-5 TGTGCCAGCAGTTACGACAGGGCTGGAAACACCATATATTTT CASSYDRAGNTIYF
few TRBJ1-3 . TRBV30 TGTGCCTGGAGTGGGGGGGCTGGAAACACCATATATTTT CAWSGGAGNTIYF
once TRBJ1-1 . TRBV2 TGTGCCAGCAAGATCGACAGCCTGAACACTGAAGCTTTCTTT CASKIDSLNTEAFF
. TRBJ1-5 TRBD1 TRBV29-1 TGCAGCGCCAGGACAGGGGGATTCGGGCAGCCCCAGCATTTT CSARTGGFGQPQHF
. TRBJ2-7 . TRBV14 TGTGCCAGCAGCCCCCTGGGCAGACGCGAGCAGTACTTC CASSPLGRREQYF
. TRBJ1-1 TRBD1 TRBV7-8 TGTGCCAGCAGCTTATTAGACAGGGGGCTTTGGGGGACTGAAGCTTTCTTT CASSLLDRGLWGTEAFF
. TRBJ2-3 . TRBV7-7 TGTGCTAGCAGTCCTATGGTCACCGATACGCAGTATTTT CASSPMVTDTQYF
. TRBJ2-7 . TRBV28 TGTGCCAGCAGTTCAATCCTCCTAGGTTCCTACGAGCAGTACTTC CASSSILLGSYEQYF
. TRBJ2-6 TRBD1 TRBV11-2 TGTGCCAGCACCTCCTCACAGGGGGCTGGTTTCTCTGGGGCCAACGTCCTGACTTTC CASTSSQGAGFSGANVLTF
. TRBJ1-5 TRBD1 TRBV5-1 TGCGCCAGCAGCTGGGGGGCCCGAGACAGGGGTACGCAGCCCCAGCATTTT CASSWGARDRGTQPQHF
. TRBJ1-2 TRBD1 TRBV5-1 TGCGCCAGCAGCCCCTCGACAGGGAAAGGCTACACCTTC CASSPSTGKGYTF
. TRBJ2-7 TRBD1 TRBV4-1 TGCGCCAGCAGCAACCGGGACAGGGCTCCCTACGAGCAGTACTTC CASSNRDRAPYEQYF
. TRBJ2-5 . TRBV2 TGTGCCAGCAGTACCCCCGGGACCCAGTACTTC CASSTPGTQYF
. TRBJ2-3 . TRBV6-6 TGTGCCAGCAGTTACTCGCCAGGGGGGTCAGATACGCAGTATTTT CASSYSPGGSDTQYF
once TRBJ2-5 . TRBV7-9 TGTGCCAGCAGCTTAGGGGAGTCGGGAGAGACCCAGTACTTC CASSLGESGETQYF
. TRBJ2-1 TRBD2 TRBV15 TGTGCCACCAGCAGAGGACTAGCCAATGAGCAGTTCTTC CATSRGLANEQFF
. TRBJ2-6 TRBD2 TRBV13 TGTGCCAGCAGCCATCTCGGACTAGCGGGGTTCTCTGGGGCCAACGTCCTGACTTTC CASSHLGLAGFSGANVLTF
few TRBJ2-7 TRBD1 TRBV7-9 TGTGCCAGCAGCCCTACCGGGACAGGGAGATTGTGGGAGCAGTACTTC CASSPTGTGRLWEQYF
. TRBJ1-4 . TRBV5-1 TGCGCCAGCAGCTTGAACACACCTAATGAAAAACTGTTTTTT CASSLNTPNEKLFF
. TRBJ2-6 . TRBV28 TGTGCCAGCAGTAGATGGGGGGACTCTGGGGCCAACGTCCTGACTTTC CASSRWGDSGANVLTF
. TRBJ2-1 TRBD2 TRBV10-1 TGCGCCAGCAGTGATGGGTTAGCGGGACGTGGTGAGCAGTTCTTC CASSDGLAGRGEQFF
. TRBJ1-4 . TRBV6-1 TGTGCCAGCAGCTGGGGTAGCGGGACTAATGAAAAACTGTTTTTT CASSWGSGTNEKLFF
few TRBJ2-1 . TRBV4-3 TGCGCCAGCAGCCAAGTCGCGAGCTACAATGAGCAGTTCTTC CASSQVASYNEQFF
. TRBJ1-3 . TRBV6-6 TGTGCCAGCAGTTCCGGTATTAGCTCTGGAAACACCATATATTTT CASSSGISSGNTIYF
. TRBJ1-2 . TRBV7-9 TGTTCCAGCAGCTTCGAACAGTCACATGGCTACACCTTC CSSSFEQSHGYTF
. TRBJ1-3 TRBD1 TRBV11-1 TGTGCCAGCAGCTTAGCGACAGGGGAAGGCGGAAACACCATATATTTT CASSLATGEGGNTIYF
. TRBJ1-2 . TRBV6-5 TGTGCCAGCAGTTACAAGGGAGCAAACTATGGCTACACCTTC CASSYKGANYGYTF
few TRBJ2-7 . TRBV7-9 TGTGCCAGCAGCTTGGGTGACACCTCCTACGAGCAGTACTTC CASSLGDTSYEQYF
. TRBJ2-3 . TRBV11-2 TGTGCAGCCCAGGAGGCCTCCACAGATACGCAGTATTTT CAAQEASTDTQYF
. TRBJ2-4 . TRBV7-3 TGTGCCAGCAGCTCGACTAGTTATGGGACCAAAAACATTCAGTACTTC CASSSTSYGTKNIQYF
. TRBJ2-7 . TRBV7-9 TGTGCCAGCAGCCCATTAATCGGTGGACTCTCCTACGAGCAGTACTTC CASSPLIGGLSYEQYF
. TRBJ2-5 TRBD2 TRBV5-1 TGCGCCAGCAGTTTAGTAGCGACGGGGGGAGAGACCCAGTACTTC CASSLVATGGETQYF
. TRBJ2-7 . TRBV29-1 TGCAGCGTTGAAGGTCGGTTCCCCTACGAGCAGTACTTC CSVEGRFPYEQYF
. TRBJ2-1 TRBD1 TRBV5-5 TGTGCCAGCAGCTTCGGACAGGGTACCTACAATGAGCAGTTCTTC CASSFGQGTYNEQFF
. TRBJ2-5 . TRBV18 TGTGCCAGCTCACTGGGGGCCGGGGAGACCCAGTACTTC CASSLGAGETQYF
. TRBJ2-5 TRBD1 TRBV6-5 TGTGCCAGCAGTTTCGGCTTAGACAGGGGGCGAGAGACCCAGTACTTC CASSFGLDRGRETQYF
. TRBJ2-1 TRBD2 TRBV28 TGTGCCAGCAAACGGGCGGGAGTGGTCGATGAGCAGTTCTTC CASKRAGVVDEQFF